The next 10 T cell receptor beta chains were all read from a single sample in a study of control samples from healthy donors and cancer patients. Produced via immunoSEQ multiplex PCR; TCRdb's table is partial and in-frame only. The sample lists under 65,000 clones; approximately 87% were seen once. Sequenced: PBMCs. Source of these receptors: a woman in her sixties or seventies with lung cancer.

The J gene is TRBJ2-2, the V gene TRBV5-1; the match to TRBD1 covers 10 bases. V lost 6 bases to trimming and J lost 4 bases; unmatched junction nucleotides: 6. In germline, CDR1 is SGHRS, CDR2 YFSETQ. The CDR3 loop spans 15 amino acids. CDR3 in amino acids: CASNPGQGSTGELFF. In nucleotides, the CDR3 is TGCGCCAGCAACCCGGGACAGGGGAGCACCGGGGAGCTGTTTTTT.

The CDR3 region is CAWSMTGPTQYF. The DNA of the CDR3 is TGTGCCTGGAGTATGACAGGGCCCACCCAGTACTTC. The chain links TRBV30 to TRBJ2-5, with 7 nucleotides matching TRBD1. The trim removed 2 bases at V and 8 bases at J, leaving 5 bases unmatched. The germline V gene has CDR1 GTSNPN and CDR2 SVGIG (reference sequence). The CDR3 has 12 residues.

V is TRBV3-1 (or the pseudogene TRBV3-2) and J is TRBJ2-7; D perhaps matches TRBD2 (6 bases). This CDR3 has 14 amino acids. With 3 bases removed from V and 2 bases from J, the gap between germline ends came to 11 bases. Germline loops: CDR1 LGHDT, CDR2 YNNKEL (reference sequence). CDR3 sequence: CASSQSGGAYEQYF. CDR3 nucleotides: TGTGCCAGCAGCCAGAGTGGCGGGGCCTACGAGCAGTACTTC.

This chain links TRBV27 with TRBJ1-5; D gene unclear. The V gene lost 2 bases and the J gene lost 1 base, with 15 bases spanning the gap. The CDR3 consists of 17 residues. Germline loops: CDR1 MNHEY, CDR2 SMNVEV (reference sequence). CDR3 amino acids: CASSLRLPGLSNQPQHF. As DNA, the CDR3 is TGTGCCAGCAGTTTACGGCTGCCAGGACTAAGCAATCAGCCCCAGCATTTT.

The genes are TRBV19 and TRBJ1-4, with D perhaps matching TRBD1 (5 bases). This CDR3 has 19 amino acids. Per germline, CDR1 LNHDA and CDR2 SQIVND (reference sequence). The V end was cut by 7 bases, the J end by 0 bases, with 24 bases between. The CDR3 bases are TGTGCCAGTACTCCCGGTGGGGGACGGAAGACAGCAACTAATGAAAAACTGTTTTTT. As protein: CASTPGGGRKTATNEKLFF.

This chain links TRBV28 with TRBJ1-4; possible D gene TRBD1, 5 bases. Trimming removed 3 bases at V and 11 bases at J, with 13 bases between. The CDR3 loop spans 13 amino acids. Germline V gene data show CDR1 as MDHEN and CDR2 as SYDVKM. The CDR3 reads CASSLSGGGKLFF. DNA for the CDR3: TGTGCCAGCAGTTTGAGTGGGGGGGGGAAACTGTTTTTT.

The chain couples TRBV13 to TRBJ2-1; maybe TRBD2 (6 bases). Trimming stripped 1 base from V and 3 bases from J, with 19 bases between. The CDR3 spans 18 residues. Germline V CDR1 and CDR2: PRHDT, FYEKMQ (reference sequence). The CDR3 region has the DNA TGTGCCAGCAGCTTAGAGCTTGGCGGGGCTACCCGCTACAATGAGCAGTTCTTC. Residues: CASSLELGGATRYNEQFF.

This chain joins TRBV5-4 and TRBJ2-1, with D perhaps being TRBD1 or TRBD2 (5 bases each). V shed 4 bases and J shed 9 bases, with 20 bases lying between them. Germline CDR1 SGHNT, CDR2 YYREEE (reference sequence). The CDR3 runs to 15 residues. CDR3 bases: TGTGCCAGCAGCGCATCCGGGACCTTAAGTGGTGAGCAGTTCTTC. Its protein product is CASSASGTLSGEQFF.

The chain has TRBV30 and TRBJ2-1; 8 bases match TRBD2. This CDR3 has 15 residues. V was clipped by 5 bases and J by 0 bases; unmatched bases: 6. Germline V gene data show CDR1 as GTSNPN and CDR2 as SVGIG (reference sequence). CDR3 protein: CAWGPGLVSYNEQFF. The CDR3 nucleotides read TGTGCCTGGGGCCCGGGACTAGTCTCCTACAATGAGCAGTTCTTC.

V gene TRBV7-9 combines with J gene TRBJ2-2, with D unresolved. The CDR3 has 15 residues. Germline V lookup: CDR1 SEHNR, CDR2 FQNEAQ (reference sequence). Deletions cut 3 bases from V and 4 bases from J, with 12 bases between. CDR3 sequence: CASSFLVGSTGELFF. The CDR3 coding sequence is TGTGCCAGCAGCTTCCTGGTTGGTAGCACCGGGGAGCTGTTTTTT.